This T cell receptor beta chain was recovered during a study of cytomegalovirus exposure and HLA in healthy donors. This clone has a single count. Primers for the PCR totalled 60 Vbeta and 13 Jbeta. As processed by the authors: An analysis performed later counted about 80 million unique TCR beta chains (roughly 10 million of them shared). TCRdb keeps only in-frame clones here, not all; method: immunoSEQ multiplex PCR. Clone size and the V and J calls come from that table; the DNA yielded D and trimming. The table shows some 150,000 clones, with over 75% occurring only once. Unmatched junction bases numbered 4, after V lost 4 bases and J lost 6 bases. CDR1 and CDR2 from the germline V gene are SGHDT and YYEEEE. CDR3 length: 13 amino acids.

The source is a woman under 40 in good health and CMV-seronegative. The rearrangement links TRBV5-6 to TRBJ2-3; 8 positions match TRBD1. The sample taken for sequencing was PBMCs. In DNA, the CDR3 is TGTGCCAGCAGCCCCCAGGGGGCGGATACGCAGTATTTT. Its translation is CASSPQGADTQYF.